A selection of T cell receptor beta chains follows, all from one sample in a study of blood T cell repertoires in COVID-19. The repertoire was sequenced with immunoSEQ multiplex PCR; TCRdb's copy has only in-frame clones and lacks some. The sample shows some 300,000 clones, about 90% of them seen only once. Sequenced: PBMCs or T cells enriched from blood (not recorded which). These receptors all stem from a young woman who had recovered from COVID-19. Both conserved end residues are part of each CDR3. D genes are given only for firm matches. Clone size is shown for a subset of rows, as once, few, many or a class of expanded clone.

TGTGCCAGCAGCTTAGGGGGGGACAGGATGAACACTGAAGCTTTCTTT | CASSLGGDRMNTEAFF | - | TRBV7-9 | 16 | TRBJ1-1 | TRBD1
TGTGCCAGCTCACCATCGTGGCGGGACAGGAACACAGATACGCAGTATTTT | CASSPSWRDRNTDTQYF | - | TRBV18 | 17 | TRBJ2-3 | TRBD1
TGTGCCAGCAGCCGTATATCGGGACTAGCGGGGGGTGAGCAGTTCTTC | CASSRISGLAGGEQFF | - | TRBV14 | 16 | TRBJ2-1 | TRBD2
TGTGCCATCAGTGCTAGGACAGGGTACCAAGAGACCCAGTACTTC | CAISARTGYQETQYF | - | TRBV10-3 | 15 | TRBJ2-5 | TRBD1
TGTGCCAGCAGTGAAACGTCCCGGGACAGGTATCGAGAGACCCAGTACTTC | CASSETSRDRYRETQYF | - | TRBV2 | 17 | TRBJ2-5 | TRBD1
TGTGCCAGCAGCTTAGAGGTCCTATCTGGAAACACCATATATTTT | CASSLEVLSGNTIYF | - | TRBV11-2 | 15 | TRBJ1-3 | -
TGTGCCAGCAGTGGGACAGCCAGCAATCAGCCCCAGCATTTT | CASSGTASNQPQHF | - | TRBV2 | 14 | TRBJ1-5 | -
TGTGCCCTGACCCGACAGGGGTACGGCACTGAAGCTTTCTTT | CALTRQGYGTEAFF | - | TRBV2 | 14 | TRBJ1-1 | TRBD1
TGTGCCAGCAGTCCCGGACAGTGGATGAGCAATCAGCCCCAGCATTTT | CASSPGQWMSNQPQHF | - | TRBV2 | 16 | TRBJ1-5 | -
TGTGCCAGCAGCCCCGGGACAGGGGATGGGTACGAGCAGTACTTC | CASSPGTGDGYEQYF | once | TRBV7-6 | 15 | TRBJ2-7 | TRBD1
TGTGCCAGCAGCTTAGGACAGGGGCCTGGAAACACCATATATTTT | CASSLGQGPGNTIYF | - | TRBV7-7 | 15 | TRBJ1-3 | TRBD1
TGTGCCAGTAGTATATTAAGGGGTACTGAAGCTTTCTTT | CASSILRGTEAFF | - | TRBV19 | 13 | TRBJ1-1 | -
TGTGCCAGCACGGGAGCGGGGGTTGTCTCTGGGGCCAACGTCCTGACTTTC | CASTGAGVVSGANVLTF | - | TRBV2 | 17 | TRBJ2-6 | TRBD2
TGTGCCAGCAGCGCGGGACAGGGGTTCTATGGCTACACCTTC | CASSAGQGFYGYTF | once | TRBV5-4 | 14 | TRBJ1-2 | TRBD1
TGCAGCGCCGATGGGACAGGGAAAAACACCGGGGAGCTGTTTTTT | CSADGTGKNTGELFF | - | TRBV29-1 | 15 | TRBJ2-2 | TRBD1
TGTGCCAGCAGTGTGGCCTTCTACGAGCAGTACTTC | CASSVAFYEQYF | - | TRBV2 | 12 | TRBJ2-7 | -
TGTGCCAGCAGCTTCAAACAGGGGGCAACTGAAGCTTTCTTT | CASSFKQGATEAFF | - | TRBV7-2 | 14 | TRBJ1-1 | TRBD1
TGTGCCAGCAGCGTAGATCGGGGGGCTTCGGAAGAGCAGTACTTC | CASSVDRGASEEQYF | - | TRBV9 | 15 | TRBJ2-7 | -
TGTGCCAGCAGTTTCCAGGGGTATGGCTACACCTTC | CASSFQGYGYTF | - | TRBV28 | 12 | TRBJ1-2 | -
TGTGCCAGCAGTCACCCCTCTGGGCTAGCGGACAATGAGCAGTTCTTC | CASSHPSGLADNEQFF | - | TRBV28 | 16 | TRBJ2-1 | TRBD2
TGTGCCTGGAGTCCATACATGAACACTGAAGCTTTCTTT | CAWSPYMNTEAFF | - | TRBV30 | 13 | TRBJ1-1 | -
TGTGCCAGCTCACCGGGGACAGGGGGCTGGGAGCAGTACTTC | CASSPGTGGWEQYF | - | TRBV18 | 14 | TRBJ2-7 | TRBD1
TGCAGCGCAAGGGGCGGGACAGGGGACAATCAGCCCCAGCATTTT | CSARGGTGDNQPQHF | - | TRBV29-1 | 15 | TRBJ1-5 | TRBD1
TGTGCCTGGAGGGGACAGGGGGCGGCTGGAAACACCATATATTTT | CAWRGQGAAGNTIYF | once | TRBV30 | 15 | TRBJ1-3 | TRBD1
TGTGCCAGCAGTGCCCAGAATAAAAACATTCAGTACTTC | CASSAQNKNIQYF | - | TRBV2 | 13 | TRBJ2-4 | -
TGCAGCGTTGGAGATCGAGGACAGGGTGAAGGCTACACCTTC | CSVGDRGQGEGYTF | - | TRBV29-1 | 14 | TRBJ1-2 | TRBD1
TGTGCCAGCAGTGGGCGGGTTAGGGATTCACCCCTCCACTTT | CASSGRVRDSPLHF | - | TRBV2 | 14 | TRBJ1-6 | -
TGCGCCAGCAGCCAAGGGCCAGGGGGAGATACGCAGTATTTT | CASSQGPGGDTQYF | - | TRBV4-1 | 14 | TRBJ2-3 | TRBD1
TGTGCCAGCAGTGAACTGGCAGGGCGGGAGGATACGCAGTATTTT | CASSELAGREDTQYF | - | TRBV6-1 | 15 | TRBJ2-3 | TRBD2
TGTGCCAGCAGCGCTATCGTGAGCGGGGGGGCCGGTGAGCAGTTCTTC | CASSAIVSGGAGEQFF | - | TRBV7-6 | 16 | TRBJ2-1 | TRBD2
TGTGCCACCCAATTCGCCGGGGGTTCCCATAACTATGGCTACACCTTC | CATQFAGGSHNYGYTF | - | TRBV5-6 | 16 | TRBJ1-2 | -
TGTGCCAGCAGCCCGGGACTAGCGGCAAGCTCCTACAATGAGCAGTTCTTC | CASSPGLAASSYNEQFF | - | TRBV5-6 | 17 | TRBJ2-1 | TRBD2
TGTGCCAGCAGCTTTAGGGACAGGGGCACTGAAGCTTTCTTT | CASSFRDRGTEAFF | - | TRBV5-5 | 14 | TRBJ1-1 | TRBD1
TGTGCCAGCAGCTTAGGGGACAGACCTAATCAGCCCCAGCATTTT | CASSLGDRPNQPQHF | - | TRBV11-2 | 15 | TRBJ1-5 | TRBD1
TGTGCCAGCAGTGCGGGACAGTTACTCTCTGGAAACACCATATATTTT | CASSAGQLLSGNTIYF | once | TRBV6-1 | 16 | TRBJ1-3 | TRBD1
TGTGCCAGCAGCCGTCTACTAGCGGGGGGACAAGAGACCCAGTACTTC | CASSRLLAGGQETQYF | - | TRBV11-2 | 16 | TRBJ2-5 | TRBD2
TGTGCCAGCAGTGAAGTGCTCCGACAGGGGTCCCCCTACGAGCAGTACTTC | CASSEVLRQGSPYEQYF | once | TRBV2 | 17 | TRBJ2-7 | TRBD1
TGTGCCAGCAGCCAAGCGGGGGACTACGAGCAGTACTTC | CASSQAGDYEQYF | - | TRBV4-2 | 13 | TRBJ2-7 | -
TGTGCCAGGGGGGGACAGGGACGCTACGAGCAGTACTTC | CARGGQGRYEQYF | - | TRBV6-9 | 13 | TRBJ2-7 | TRBD1
TGTGCCACCAGCAGAGTCGGGGGAGGCACTGAAGCTTTCTTT | CATSRVGGGTEAFF | - | TRBV15 | 14 | TRBJ1-1 | -
TGCGCCAGCAGCTTGGTCGGGGGGCTGGCTCAGCCCCAGCATTTT | CASSLVGGLAQPQHF | once | TRBV5-1 | 15 | TRBJ1-5 | -
TGTGCCAGCAGCGGGAACCTCGAGCAGTACTTC | CASSGNLEQYF | - | TRBV6-5 | 11 | TRBJ2-7 | -
TGTGCCAGCTCTCTAGGTAACCAAGAGACCCAGTACTTC | CASSLGNQETQYF | - | TRBV18 | 13 | TRBJ2-5 | -